This TCR beta chain derives from a study of CD8+ T cells in alopecia areata. Extraction and reverse transcription of RNA yielded cDNA as the sequencing template. Produced via immunoSEQ multiplex PCR; TCRdb's table is partial and in-frame only. The repertoire consists of over 95,000 clones, with 60% to 75% occurring once and the leading ten covering roughly a sixth. Trimming pared 1 base from V and 2 bases from J, leaving 12 bases between. CDR1 LGHNA and CDR2 YSLEER come from the germline V gene. This CDR3 is 15 amino acids long. The sample's treatment: oral pan-JAK inhibitor, 5-10 mg twice daily. The chain carries TRBV4-3 and TRBJ2-7; possible D gene TRBD2, 5 bases. This clonotype originated in a human donor with alopecia areata. The sequences come from CD8+ T cells sorted from blood, collected at week 4, from a patient treated with tofacitinib. The CDR3 region is CASSQVFRGTYEQYF. The CDR3 DNA sequence: TGCGCCAGCAGCCAAGTTTTCCGAGGGACCTACGAGCAGTACTTC.